This TCR beta chain came from a study of CD8+ T cells in alopecia areata. Study at large: Tofacitinib exposure lasted 6 to 18 months, followed by 6 months off drug.

Trimming took off 5 bases at V and 0 bases at J, with 8 bases between the two ends. The germline V gene has CDR1 PRHDT and CDR2 FYEKMQ (reference sequence). The CDR3 has 13 residues. Treatment here: oral pan-JAK inhibitor, 5-10 mg twice daily. Sampling of alopecia areata patients yielded lesional scalp punch biopsies as well as peripheral blood. T lymphocytes (CD4+ and CD8+) were sorted from PBMCs. As to this clone: Its target is not known.

Findings and caveats of the study: The study found higher clonality in lesional than normal scalp, especially in alopecia totalis/universalis.

Extracted from the samples, RNA was reverse transcribed into cDNA to serve as the sequencing template. Sequencing was performed with immunoSEQ multiplex PCR; in TCRdb, only in-frame clones are kept and a portion is missing. The sample includes about 110,000 clones, less than 90% of them seen just once. The gene calls are TRBV13 and TRBJ2-7, with no clear D. This specimen was CD8+ T cells sorted from blood, taken at week 24, from a patient treated with tofacitinib. This receptor was identified in a human donor with alopecia areata. CDR3 loop: CASSPTGSYEQYF. The DNA for the CDR3 is TGTGCCAGCAGCCCCACCGGCTCCTACGAGCAGTACTTC.